This T cell receptor beta chain was captured in a study of blood T cells in healthy people across ages. In germline, CDR1 is MNHEY, CDR2 SMNVEV (reference sequence). The CDR3 loop spans 15 amino acids. V gave up 5 bases and J gave up 1 base, with 11 bases separating them. Caucasian, healthy and from Russia, the donors were aged between 6 and 90. Together with a sample-barcoded 5' primer, a J-beta primer mix was included in a second PCR lasting about 7 to 11 cycles. TCRdb re-analysed the 5' RACE reads in MiXCR, keeping a single row per CDR3 protein. The data show about 1.5 million distinct CDR3 sequences, roughly 43% seen once.

This chain connects TRBV27 to TRBJ2-2; tentatively, D is TRBD2 (6 bases). The sequence came from a woman between 18 and 29 years old in good health. Material for sequencing was blood. The DNA of the CDR3 is TGTGCCAGCAGTATTAGCGGCCTGAACACCGGGGAGCTGTTTTTT. This sequence encodes CASSISGLNTGELFF.